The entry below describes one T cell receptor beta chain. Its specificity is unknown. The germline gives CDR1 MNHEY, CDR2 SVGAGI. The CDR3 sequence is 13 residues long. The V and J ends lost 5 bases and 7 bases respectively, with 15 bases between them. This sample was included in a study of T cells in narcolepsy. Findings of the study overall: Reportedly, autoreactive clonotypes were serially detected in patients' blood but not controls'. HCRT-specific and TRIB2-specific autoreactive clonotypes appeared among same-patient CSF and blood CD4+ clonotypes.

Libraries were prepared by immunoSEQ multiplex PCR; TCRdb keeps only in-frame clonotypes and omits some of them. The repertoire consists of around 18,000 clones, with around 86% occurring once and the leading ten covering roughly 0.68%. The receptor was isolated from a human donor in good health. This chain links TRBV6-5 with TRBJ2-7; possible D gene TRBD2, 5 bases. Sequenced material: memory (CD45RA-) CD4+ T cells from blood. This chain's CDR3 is CASSLDWGREQYF. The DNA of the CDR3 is TGTGCCAGCAGTCTGGACTGGGGAAGAGAGCAGTACTTC.